These T cell receptor beta chains were read from a single sample in a study of cytomegalovirus exposure and HLA in healthy donors. Assay used: immunoSEQ multiplex PCR; TCRdb lists only in-frame clones, some missing. The repertoire holds 65,000 to 95,000 clones, with 85% to 95% as singletons. The specimen sequenced was PBMCs. These receptors came from a young man in good health and CMV-seronegative. Both conserved end residues are part of each CDR3. A D gene is named only where the DNA matches it firmly. Size values are once, few and many counts, or a class for expanded clones, and some rows have none.

j_call: TRBJ1-5
d_call: TRBD1
v_call: TRBV5-5
clone_size: -
cdr3_aa: CASSLATGTGSTSNQPQHF
cdr3_nt: TGTGCCAGCAGCTTGGCTACCGGGACAGGGTCTACTAGCAATCAGCCCCAGCATTTT

j_call: TRBJ2-7
d_call: -
v_call: TRBV6-6
clone_size: -
cdr3_aa: CASSSGSGQYF
cdr3_nt: TGTGCCAGCAGTTCAGGGTCCGGGCAGTACTTC

j_call: TRBJ2-2
d_call: -
v_call: TRBV10-1
clone_size: -
cdr3_aa: CASSGAHGGELFF
cdr3_nt: TGCGCCAGCAGTGGGGCTCACGGCGGGGAGCTGTTTTTT

j_call: TRBJ2-7
d_call: TRBD2
v_call: TRBV30
clone_size: -
cdr3_aa: CAWRNSGGSYEQYF
cdr3_nt: TGTGCCTGGCGAAATAGCGGGGGCTCCTACGAGCAGTACTTC

j_call: TRBJ1-6
d_call: -
v_call: TRBV6-1
clone_size: few
cdr3_aa: CASSEGTGNSPLHF
cdr3_nt: TGTGCCAGCAGTGAAGGGACGGGGAATTCACCCCTCCACTTT

j_call: TRBJ1-1
d_call: TRBD1
v_call: TRBV29-1
clone_size: -
cdr3_aa: CSVAIRDRASNTEAFF
cdr3_nt: TGCAGCGTTGCTATCCGGGACAGAGCCTCGAACACTGAAGCTTTCTTT

j_call: TRBJ1-2
d_call: TRBD1
v_call: TRBV6-5
clone_size: -
cdr3_aa: CASMTSGTGFYGYTF
cdr3_nt: TGTGCCAGCATGACCTCCGGGACAGGGTTTTATGGCTACACCTTC

j_call: TRBJ2-3
d_call: TRBD2
v_call: TRBV15
clone_size: -
cdr3_aa: CATSRAGLATDTQYF
cdr3_nt: TGTGCCACCAGCAGAGCGGGACTAGCGACAGATACGCAGTATTTT

j_call: TRBJ2-7
d_call: TRBD1
v_call: TRBV7-9
clone_size: -
cdr3_aa: CASSLVGTERSYEQYF
cdr3_nt: TGTGCCAGCAGCTTAGTAGGGACAGAGCGCTCCTACGAGCAGTACTTC

j_call: TRBJ1-1
d_call: -
v_call: TRBV25-1
clone_size: -
cdr3_aa: CASSVYTEAFF
cdr3_nt: TGTGCCAGCAGTGTATACACTGAAGCTTTCTTT

j_call: TRBJ2-1
d_call: TRBD1
v_call: TRBV27
clone_size: -
cdr3_aa: CASSSGTVTYNEQFF
cdr3_nt: TGTGCCAGCAGTTCCGGGACAGTAACCTACAATGAGCAGTTCTTC

j_call: TRBJ2-7
d_call: TRBD1
v_call: TRBV19
clone_size: -
cdr3_aa: CASSTDRPSYEQYF
cdr3_nt: TGTGCCAGTAGTACGGACAGGCCCTCCTACGAGCAGTACTTC

j_call: TRBJ1-5
d_call: TRBD1
v_call: TRBV27
clone_size: -
cdr3_aa: CASSLRQGDQPQHF
cdr3_nt: TGTGCCAGCAGTTTAAGACAGGGCGATCAGCCCCAGCATTTT

j_call: TRBJ2-2
d_call: -
v_call: TRBV15
clone_size: -
cdr3_aa: CATSPLKTANTGELFF
cdr3_nt: TGTGCCACCAGCCCCCTTAAGACAGCGAACACCGGGGAGCTGTTTTTT

j_call: TRBJ1-1
d_call: -
v_call: TRBV29-1
clone_size: -
cdr3_aa: CSVDPYDLAGVLTEAFF
cdr3_nt: TGCAGCGTCGATCCCTATGACTTAGCAGGGGTTTTAACTGAAGCTTTCTTT

j_call: TRBJ1-2
d_call: -
v_call: TRBV6-6
clone_size: -
cdr3_aa: CASSYDRYYGYTF
cdr3_nt: TGTGCCAGCAGTTACGACAGATACTATGGCTACACCTTC

j_call: TRBJ1-2
d_call: TRBD1
v_call: TRBV28
clone_size: -
cdr3_aa: CASSITLTGVDYGYTF
cdr3_nt: TGTGCCAGCAGTATCACGCTTACAGGGGTGGACTATGGCTACACCTTC

j_call: TRBJ2-7
d_call: TRBD2
v_call: TRBV5-5
clone_size: -
cdr3_aa: CASSAGAYEQYF
cdr3_nt: TGTGCCAGCAGCGCGGGGGCCTACGAGCAGTACTTC

j_call: TRBJ2-1
d_call: -
v_call: TRBV7-9
clone_size: -
cdr3_aa: CASSLEATGGAYEQFF
cdr3_nt: TGTGCCAGCAGCTTAGAGGCGACAGGAGGTGCGTATGAGCAGTTCTTC

j_call: TRBJ1-6
d_call: -
v_call: TRBV27
clone_size: -
cdr3_aa: CASTFLGGGLLHF
cdr3_nt: TGTGCCAGCACCTTTTTGGGGGGGGGATTACTCCACTTT

j_call: TRBJ2-2
d_call: TRBD2
v_call: TRBV9
clone_size: -
cdr3_aa: CASSVAGAGGRAGELFF
cdr3_nt: TGTGCCAGCAGCGTAGCTGGAGCGGGGGGGCGGGCCGGGGAGCTGTTTTTT

j_call: TRBJ1-5
d_call: -
v_call: TRBV27
clone_size: -
cdr3_aa: CASSSLGEGFLSLESQPQHF
cdr3_nt: TGTGCCAGCAGTTCCCTAGGGGAGGGTTTTTTGTCGTTGGAGTCTCAGCCCCAGCATTTT

j_call: TRBJ1-2
d_call: TRBD1
v_call: TRBV4-1
clone_size: -
cdr3_aa: CASSQDGQGDFRYGYTF
cdr3_nt: TGCGCCAGCAGCCAAGATGGGCAGGGGGACTTTCGCTATGGCTACACCTTC

j_call: TRBJ1-2
d_call: -
v_call: TRBV15
clone_size: -
cdr3_aa: CATSRVYGGGIDGYTF
cdr3_nt: TGTGCCACCAGCAGAGTTTACGGGGGGGGAATCGATGGCTACACCTTC

j_call: TRBJ1-1
d_call: -
v_call: TRBV5-6
clone_size: -
cdr3_aa: CASSFRIMNTEAFF
cdr3_nt: TGTGCCAGCAGCTTCAGGATCATGAACACTGAAGCTTTCTTT

j_call: TRBJ2-2
d_call: -
v_call: TRBV27
clone_size: -
cdr3_aa: CASSLSGSGGGNTGELFF
cdr3_nt: TGTGCCAGCAGTTTATCGGGGTCAGGAGGAGGGAACACCGGGGAGCTGTTTTTT

j_call: TRBJ2-2
d_call: TRBD1
v_call: TRBV6-4
clone_size: many
cdr3_aa: CASSDSGQGNTGELFF
cdr3_nt: TGTGCCAGCAGTGACTCGGGACAGGGGAACACCGGGGAGCTGTTTTTT

j_call: TRBJ1-5
d_call: TRBD1
v_call: TRBV18
clone_size: -
cdr3_aa: CASSPPLRQGFGNQPQHF
cdr3_nt: TGTGCCAGCTCACCACCGCTCAGACAGGGGTTTGGGAATCAGCCCCAGCATTTT

j_call: TRBJ1-4
d_call: -
v_call: TRBV5-8
clone_size: -
cdr3_aa: CASSRNPGEKLFF
cdr3_nt: TGTGCCAGCAGCCGAAACCCCGGTGAAAAACTGTTTTTT

j_call: TRBJ2-3
d_call: -
v_call: TRBV4-1
clone_size: -
cdr3_aa: CASSQDSGGTDTQYF
cdr3_nt: TGCGCCAGCAGCCAAGATTCCGGGGGCACAGATACGCAGTATTTT

j_call: TRBJ1-3
d_call: -
v_call: TRBV9
clone_size: -
cdr3_aa: CASAGMSSGNTIYF
cdr3_nt: TGTGCCAGCGCGGGGATGAGCTCTGGAAACACCATATATTTT

j_call: TRBJ1-2
d_call: -
v_call: TRBV4-3
clone_size: -
cdr3_aa: CASSQDSGYTF
cdr3_nt: TGCGCCAGCAGCCAAGATAGTGGCTACACCTTC

j_call: TRBJ1-1
d_call: -
v_call: TRBV29-1
clone_size: -
cdr3_aa: CSVDETQNTEAFF
cdr3_nt: TGCAGCGTTGACGAGACACAGAACACTGAAGCTTTCTTT

j_call: TRBJ1-1
d_call: TRBD1
v_call: TRBV19
clone_size: -
cdr3_aa: CASGDRGQAEAFF
cdr3_nt: TGTGCCAGTGGGGACAGGGGGCAGGCTGAAGCTTTCTTT

j_call: TRBJ2-2
d_call: -
v_call: TRBV5-6
clone_size: -
cdr3_aa: CASSTSGAGELFF
cdr3_nt: -

j_call: TRBJ1-6
d_call: TRBD1
v_call: TRBV2
clone_size: -
cdr3_aa: CASSRDRGYNSPLHF
cdr3_nt: TGTGCCAGCAGTAGGGACAGGGGATATAATTCACCCCTCCACTTT

j_call: TRBJ1-6
d_call: -
v_call: TRBV2
clone_size: -
cdr3_aa: CASYQRDTSVPLHF
cdr3_nt: TGTGCCAGCTACCAACGGGACACCTCTGTTCCCCTCCACTTT

j_call: TRBJ1-1
d_call: -
v_call: TRBV2
clone_size: -
cdr3_aa: CASSERTGEAFF
cdr3_nt: TGTGCCAGCAGTGAAAGGACGGGGGAAGCTTTCTTT

j_call: TRBJ1-5
d_call: -
v_call: TRBV30
clone_size: -
cdr3_aa: CAWSVGRPNQPQHF
cdr3_nt: TGTGCCTGGAGTGTGGGCCGTCCCAATCAGCCCCAGCATTTT

j_call: TRBJ2-1
d_call: TRBD2
v_call: TRBV30
clone_size: -
cdr3_aa: CAWSPAGGSYNEQFF
cdr3_nt: TGTGCCTGGAGTCCAGCGGGGGGGTCCTACAATGAGCAGTTCTTC